This TCR beta chain derives from a study of cytomegalovirus exposure and HLA in healthy donors. The V and J ends lost 2 bases and 7 bases, in that order; junction bases with no gene match: 0. The CDR3 extends over 13 amino acids. Germline lookup yields CDR1 SGHKS and CDR2 YYEKEE (reference sequence). Whole-study findings and limits: The tendency of first-cohort TCR clusters to co-occur in the 120 validation repertoires was identified by a subsequent analysis. Among TCR beta chains, those listed as cytomegalovirus-associated numbered around 180.

The study drew the donors from its approximately 120-subject validation cohort, separate from the 666-subject first cohort. Measured with immunoSEQ multiplex PCR; TCRdb has only the in-frame clones, and not every one. This sample has some 86,000 clones, with 93% found just once. To note about this clone: What it recognizes is unknown.

Sequencing was performed on PBMCs. The chain recombines TRBV5-5 with TRBJ2-1; 10 bases agree with TRBD2. This receptor was taken from a woman between 25 and 40 years old in good health and CMV-seronegative. The CDR3 nucleotides are TGTGCCAGCAGCTTACTAGCGGGAAATGAGCAGTTCTTC. This gives the protein CASSLLAGNEQFF. The variable domain in full, completed from reference TRBV5-5 and TRBJ2-1, reads DAGVTQSPTHLIKTRGQQVTLRCSPISGHKSVSWYQQVLGQGPQFIFQYYEKEERGRGNFPDRFSARQFPNYSSELNVNALLLGDSALYLCASSLLAGNEQFFGPGTRLTVL.